Each of the 8 T cell receptor beta chains below was sequenced from the same sample in a study of blood T cell repertoires in COVID-19 (dated by TCRdb to 2019 to 2021). Library construction relied on the immunoSEQ multiplex PCR assay. Sourced from immuneACCESS, this table was stored by TCRdb with only in-frame sequences that have V and J called. A share of the clones is absent; for the studies checked, an unresolved V gene accounts for under half, and the remainder has no known explanation. In this sample the table shows almost 55,000 clones, roughly 83% of which occur a single time. Approximately 5% of the sample is taken by the ten largest. The material sequenced was peripheral blood. The receptors originated from a human donor in a cohort sampled during active COVID-19.

Only one count was recorded for this clone. This CDR3 is CASSPAGGSEQYF. In nucleotides, the CDR3 is TGTGCCAGCTCCCCAGCGGGGGGTTCGGAGCAGTACTTC. The V gene is TRBV7-3, the J gene TRBJ2-7; 9 nucleotides match TRBD2. The germline gives CDR1 SGHTA, CDR2 FQGTGA. V lost 8 bases, J lost 7 bases, and 9 bases stayed unmatched. CDR3 length equals 13 residues.

J is TRBJ2-3 and V is TRBV7-2, with 7 bases that match TRBD2. CDR1 and CDR2 (germline): SGHTA, FQGNSA. V dropped 1 base and J dropped 7; count of bases not matched to a gene: 2. This CDR3 spans 13 amino acids. The CDR3 coding sequence is TGTGCCAGCAGCTTAGGCGGGGGAAATACGCAGTATTTT. This gives the protein CASSLGGGNTQYF.

The gene calls are TRBV19 and TRBJ2-7; TRBD1 agrees at 9 bases. CDR3 size: 14 residues. J lost 2 bases, V lost 3 bases, and 2 bases had no gene match. Germline CDR1 LNHDA, CDR2 SQIVND (reference sequence). CDR3 DNA sequence: TGTGCCAGTAGTATCCGGACAGGGGCCTACGAGCAGTACTTC. The encoded protein is CASSIRTGAYEQYF. Full variable domain (remainder filled in from reference TRBV19 and TRBJ2-7): DGGITQSPKYLFRKEGQNVTLSCEQNLNHDAMYWYRQDPGQGLRLIYYSQIVNDFQKGDIAEGYSVSREKKESFPLTVTSAQKNPTAFYLCASSIRTGAYEQYFGPGTRLTVT.

The chain employs TRBV19 and TRBJ2-2; D is unclear. Germline V gene sequence: CDR1 LNHDA, CDR2 SQIVND (reference sequence). The CDR3 length is 17 residues. The V and J ends lost 1 base and 0 bases respectively, with 12 bases between them. Here the CDR3 DNA reads TGTGCCAGTAGTATAGGGTACGGAGCTGCGAACACCGGGGAGCTGTTTTTT. This encodes CASSIGYGAANTGELFF.

J is TRBJ2-7 and V is TRBV6-2 or TRBV6-3; tentative D call: TRBD2 (6 bases). The length of the CDR3 is 16 residues. The germline V gene encodes CDR1 MNHEY and CDR2 SVGEGT. Trimming removed 4 bases from V and 4 bases from J, with 20 bases in between. This chain's CDR3 is CASSSAVDGRGYEQYF. The CDR3 region has the DNA TGTGCCAGCAGTTCCGCCGTGGATGGACGGGGGTACGAGCAGTACTTC.

The V call is TRBV5-4, the J call TRBJ2-5; TRBD2 is a possible D gene (5 bases). The CDR3 sequence is 13 residues long. V was pared by 0 bases and J by 2 bases, with 5 bases between. Germline V gene sequence: CDR1 SGHNT, CDR2 YYREEE (reference sequence). CDR3 sequence reads: CASSLGGQETQYF. The CDR3 coding sequence is TGTGCCAGCAGCTTGGGCGGGCAAGAGACCCAGTACTTC.

This chain joins TRBV2 and TRBJ2-1, with D tentatively TRBD1 (6 bases). CDR1 SNHLY and CDR2 FYNNEI come from the germline V gene. Trimming took 5 bases from V and 5 from J, leaving 19 bases between them. This CDR3 region has 16 residues. This CDR3 reads CASSTRGSRLDNEQFF. The CDR3 DNA is TGTGCCAGCAGTACCAGGGGATCGCGGCTAGACAATGAGCAGTTCTTC.

V gene TRBV27 combines with J gene TRBJ1-2; D is uncertain. There are 13 residues in the CDR3. V lost 4 bases and J 8 bases, leaving 14 bases between the germline ends. Germline V lookup: CDR1 MNHEY, CDR2 SMNVEV (reference sequence). CDR3 DNA: TGTGCCAGCAGTTACATCACGGGTTACGGCTACACCTTC. Its translation is CASSYITGYGYTF.